The TCR beta chain under discussion was sequenced for a study of OX40 agonist ivuxolimab in advanced cancers. Study background: Three patients got partial responses; one had hepatocellular carcinoma and two had cutaneous melanoma.

Exclusion applied to patients with autoimmune disease history or systemic immunosuppression. CDR1 and CDR2 (germline): SGHRS, YFSETQ. V was clipped by 4 bases and J by 5 bases, with 15 bases between them. The CDR3 has 14 amino acids. The table came from immunoSEQ multiplex PCR; TCRdb's copy has only in-frame clones and leaves some out. The repertoire holds 75,000 to 95,000 clones, with about 84% as singletons. The chain carries TRBV5-1 and TRBJ1-1, with D tentatively TRBD1 (5 bases). This TCR derives from an adult with an advanced solid tumor such as melanoma, head and neck, liver or kidney cancer. This sample comprised CD4+ or CD8+ T cells sorted from blood, obtained in a trial of the OX40 agonist ivuxolimab. The DNA of the CDR3 is TGCGCCAGCAGCCCCTGGACGGAGGGGACTGAAGCTTTCTTT. This translates into CASSPWTEGTEAFF.